This T cell receptor beta chain was profiled in a study of blood T cell repertoires in COVID-19. This CDR3 contains 15 residues. Trimming removed 6 bases at V and 4 bases at J, with 18 bases between. Germline V gene sequence: CDR1 ENHRY, CDR2 SYGVKD. Original data processing: Amplification of reference gene primers was used by the study to estimate nucleated cell counts. The protocol was immunoSEQ multiplex PCR, while the TCRdb copy is restricted to in-frame clones and leaves out a portion. V, J and clone size derive from that table, while D and trimming were established from the DNA sequence. Found here are approximately 500,000 clones, roughly 89% of them singletons; the top ten hold 7.8%.

The specimen was peripheral blood. The rearrangement joins TRBV10-3 to TRBJ2-5, with TRBD1 as a possible D gene (7 bases). The sequence was collected from a woman aged 50 to 65 with COVID-19, enrolled during active disease. CDR3 in DNA: TGTGCCATCAGGGAGGGGGACAGCGGACGAGAGACCCAGTACTTC. Translation gives CAIREGDSGRETQYF.